This TCR beta chain is from a study of human T cells and chemical hapten exposure. Each CDR3 protein is one row after TCRdb ran MiXCR on the RACE reads. The sample has roughly 110,000 distinct CDR3 sequences; 10% to 15% are singletons. The CDR3 is 14 amino acids. The V end lost 0 bases, the J end lost 2 bases, and 10 bases lay between the germline ends. Germline-derived CDR1 and CDR2 are DFQATT and SNEGSKA (reference sequence). The sample's time point: pre-sensitization, week 0. Treatment here: therapeutic diphenylcyclopropenone sensitization with weekly scalp DPC. The chain uses TRBV20-1 and TRBJ2-5; D gene unclear. Sequencing used whole blood, obtained in connection with sensitization to the hapten diphenylcyclopropenone (DPC). This receptor was taken from a woman aged 45-65 years with alopecia areata. Some clones in this sample may be carry-over from other donors' samples. The CDR3 region has the DNA TGCAGTGCTAGAGATCGTGTACGGCAAGAGACCCAGTACTTC. This encodes CSARDRVRQETQYF.